This T cell receptor beta chain is from a study of control samples from healthy donors and cancer patients (dated by TCRdb to the early 2020s). Library preparation used the immunoSEQ multiplex PCR assay. As stored in TCRdb, this immuneACCESS dataset retains in-frame rearrangements with V and J assigned. A fraction of the clones does not appear; measured against another copy, unresolved V genes explain less than half of the discrepancy, and the remainder lacks a known reason. Recorded for this sample are 55,000 to 90,000 clones; over 75% of them occurred a single time. The ten largest clonotypes hold under 30% of the sample. With regard to this clone: Its antigen target is currently unknown. No much larger clonotype is one base removed from it; base qualities were not supplied.

The germline ends are 14 bases apart after V is trimmed by 4 bases and J by 7 bases. The CDR3, cysteine through phenylalanine, is 14 amino acids long. The DNA shown is the 42-base CDR3, in frame from base 1. CDR1 MRHNA and CDR2 SNTAGT were looked up in the germline V gene. Sample: blood. Here the chain combines TRBV6-4 and TRBJ2-1, and the D gene may be TRBD2, 5 bases matching. The TCR comes from a man aged 50-60 years in good health. The DNA sequence follows: TGTGCCAGCAGTGTGGAGGCCCTAAGGAATGAGCAGTTCTTC. It translates as CASSVEALRNEQFF.